This T cell receptor (beta chain) was captured by sequencing in a study of blood T cell repertoires in COVID-19. Germline V gives CDR1 LNHNV, CDR2 YYDKDF (reference sequence). The CDR3 is 12 amino acids. V was pared by 0 bases and J by 7 bases, with 4 bases between. In its sample, this clone was seen a few times. Data came from immunoSEQ multiplex PCR; TCRdb stores just in-frame clones and leaves some out. The sample yields under 200,000 clones, about four fifths seen once. The receptor was derived from a woman aged 55-70 years with COVID-19, enrolled during active disease. Material for sequencing was peripheral blood. The V gene is TRBV15, the J gene TRBJ1-5, with D uncertain. DNA for the CDR3: TGTGCCACCAGCAGAGAGAGGCAGCCCCAGCATTTT. Residues: CATSRERQPQHF.